The present entry profiles one TCR beta chain with its context. Its antigen is undetermined. The CDR3 runs to 13 residues. Germline V CDR1 and CDR2: MNHEY, SMNVEV (reference sequence). The V end lost 7 bases, the J end lost 1 base, and 10 bases lay between the germline ends. The data are from a study of T cells after yellow fever vaccination. On the study more broadly: Each low-cell-number fraction was prepared by means of SMART-Seq v4 Ultra Low Input.

Study-wide points: The secondary T-cell response peaked on day 5, not day 15, but was weaker. Only a minor proportion of clonotypes was detected across both CD4 and CD8 compartments.

Production of TCR cDNA was by 5'RACE template switching, which also added a universal primer site and UMIs. MiXCR was run by TCRdb on the 5' RACE reads, yielding one entry per CDR3 protein. The data show some 550,000 distinct CDR3 sequences, 15% to 20% seen once. This chain connects TRBV27 to TRBJ1-1, with D hard to call. The sequence came from a man aged 30 to 39 who received the YFV17D yellow fever vaccine. The sample was PBMCs, taken 15 days after the yellow fever booster vaccination. The CDR3 DNA follows: TGTGCCAGCACGAGGTCCGGGAACACTGAAGCTTTCTTT. Translating gives CASTRSGNTEAFF.